This T cell receptor beta chain was observed in a study of blood T cell repertoires in COVID-19. Study summary: Researchers got acute and convalescent COVID-19 samples from the United States, Italy and Spain. The cDNA or gDNA used as material had been derived from T cells, B-cell-depleted T cells, or PBMCs.

The germline V gene encodes CDR1 SGHRS and CDR2 YFSETQ. The CDR3 has 14 amino acids. V was pared by 4 bases and J by 7 bases, with 2 bases of the junction left unmatched. Original methodology: Reference gene primers were amplified, and this amplification served to estimate nucleated cell counts. The protocol was immunoSEQ multiplex PCR, while the TCRdb copy is restricted to in-frame clones and leaves out a portion. D and trimming were read from the DNA, whereas the V and J calls and clone size are those reported in that table. The table records tens of thousands of clones, roughly four fifths of them present only once.

The clonotype originates from an elderly man with acute or convalescent COVID-19. The rearrangement links TRBV5-1 to TRBJ2-1; 13 nucleotides agree with TRBD2. Sequencing was performed on peripheral blood. CDR3 in amino acids: CASSRTSGSNEQFF. CDR3 sequence (DNA): TGCGCCAGCAGCCGGACTAGCGGGAGTAATGAGCAGTTCTTC.